One and the same sample provided the 25 T cell receptor beta chains below, sequenced in a study of T cell responses to AZD1222 COVID-19 vaccine. Method: immunoSEQ multiplex PCR; TCRdb's copy keeps in-frame clones and lacks some. This table has some 180,000 clones, 80% to 95% appearing once. The sequences come from peripheral blood, collected on day 0 of AZD1222 vaccination. The receptors come from an adult in good health.

V and J are TRBV7-8 and TRBJ2-1; 7 nucleotides match TRBD1. Germline V gives CDR1 SGHVS, CDR2 FQNEAQ. There are 15 residues in the CDR3. V shed 5 bases and J 0 bases; nucleotides not matched to a gene: 4. The CDR3 bases are TGTGCCAGCAGCCCGGGGACAGACTCCTACAATGAGCAGTTCTTC. This gives the protein CASSPGTDSYNEQFF.

The V gene is TRBV20-1, the J gene TRBJ1-5; D possibly corresponds to TRBD1 (5 bases). This CDR3 comprises 11 residues. V was pared by 3 bases and J by 10 bases, with 10 bases between. The germline V gene encodes CDR1 DFQATT and CDR2 SNEGSKA (reference sequence). The CDR3 loop reads CSASLQGPQHF. CDR3 nucleotide sequence: TGCAGTGCTAGCTTGCAGGGACCCCAGCATTTT.

The chain is built from TRBV19 and TRBJ1-5, with 8 bases that match TRBD1. This CDR3 spans 13 amino acids. V trimming: 9 bases; J trimming: 6 bases; junction bases outside the gene matches: 7. CDR1 and CDR2 from the germline V gene are LNHDA and SQIVND (reference sequence). CDR3 in DNA: TGTGCCAGCGGACAGGGCTCTGGTCAGCCCCAGCATTTT. This encodes CASGQGSGQPQHF.

The chain's CDR3 is CAIGGGSIQPQHF. CDR3 DNA: TGTGCCATCGGTGGGGGCTCCATTCAGCCCCAGCATTTT. This chain links TRBV10-3 with TRBJ1-5; D perhaps matches TRBD1 (6 bases). Trimming left V 8 bases short and J 6 bases short, with 14 bases between. CDR1 is ENHRY, CDR2 SYGVKD, per germline. The CDR3 runs 13 residues.

This rearrangement joins TRBV6-5 to TRBJ2-5, with 8 bases aligning to TRBD2. The V gene end was trimmed by 0 bases and the J gene end by 2 bases; junction bases not matched to a gene: 5. From germline, CDR1 is MNHEY and CDR2 SVGAGI. The CDR3 spans 16 residues. The CDR3 spells CASSYSGTRVQETQYF. The CDR3 nucleotides read TGTGCCAGCAGTTACTCCGGGACTAGGGTACAAGAGACCCAGTACTTC.

DNA for the CDR3: TGTGCCAGCAGCCAAGAGGGAAGCGGGGGGGCCGCCTCCTACGAGCAGTACTTC. Translating it yields CASSQEGSGGAASYEQYF. The rearrangement uses TRBV3-1 (or the pseudogene TRBV3-2) and TRBJ2-7, with 10 nucleotides matching TRBD2. CDR1 is LGHDT and CDR2 is YNNKEL in the germline V gene (reference sequence). V shed 0 bases, J shed 0 bases, and the junction held 8 bases outside the gene matches. The CDR3 runs 18 residues.

The chain employs TRBV28 and TRBJ1-2, with D possibly matching TRBD1 (6 bases). The V end lost 2 bases, the J end lost 8 bases, and 12 bases lay between the germline ends. This CDR3 contains 13 residues. Germline CDR1 reads MDHEN; CDR2 reads SYDVKM. The CDR3: CASSLITGSGYTF. CDR3 in DNA: TGTGCCAGCAGTTTAATCACAGGGTCAGGCTACACCTTC.

The J gene is TRBJ2-1, the V gene TRBV2, with 8 bases matching TRBD1. The germline CDR1 and CDR2 sequences are SNHLY and FYNNEI. With 5 bases clipped from V and 0 bases from J, the junction kept 3 bases outside the gene matches. The CDR3 spans 15 residues. CDR3 bases: TGTGCCAGCAGTTCCGGACAGGGCTCCTACAATGAGCAGTTCTTC. Protein product: CASSSGQGSYNEQFF.

The V and J genes are TRBV9 and TRBJ2-7; possibly TRBD1 or TRBD2 for D (5 bases each). Looked up from germline, CDR1 is SGDLS and CDR2 is YYNGEE. The CDR3 loop spans 17 amino acids. V shed 3 bases and J shed 3 bases, with 22 bases lying between them. The CDR3 protein is CASSANSSPGPSYEQYF. The CDR3 nucleotides are TGTGCCAGCAGCGCGAACTCCTCGCCGGGACCGAGCTACGAGCAGTACTTC.

This chain connects TRBV10-2 to TRBJ1-5; D possibly corresponds to TRBD1 (5 bases). With 3 bases removed from V and 2 bases from J, the gap between germline ends came to 11 bases. CDR1 and CDR2 (germline): WSHSY, SAAADI. The CDR3 spans 15 residues. The CDR3: CASSEAGRGNQPQHF. The CDR3 nucleotides read TGCGCCAGCAGTGAAGCAGGGAGGGGCAATCAGCCCCAGCATTTT.

V is TRBV3-1 (or the pseudogene TRBV3-2) and J is TRBJ1-6, with 8 bases that match TRBD1. Germline V gives CDR1 LGHDT, CDR2 YNNKEL (reference sequence). CDR3 size: 16 residues. Trimming cost V 4 bases and J 7 bases; bases outside gene matches: 9. Here the CDR3 DNA reads TGTGCCAGCAGCCCAGGACAGGGTTTAAGAAATTCACCCCTCCACTTT. Amino acids: CASSPGQGLRNSPLHF.

About this clone itself: The identical CDR3 is also encoded by other nucleotide sequences in the sample. The chain has TRBV5-1 and TRBJ1-1; D may be TRBD1 (5 bases). The germline gives CDR1 SGHRS, CDR2 YFSETQ. V was trimmed by 3 bases and J by 0 bases, leaving 6 bases between them. CDR3 length equals 13 residues. CDR3 bases: TGCGCCAGCAGCTCGACAGTGAACACTGAAGCTTTCTTT. This sequence encodes CASSSTVNTEAFF.

This chain connects TRBV3-1 (or the pseudogene TRBV3-2) to TRBJ2-5; D possibly corresponds to TRBD1 (6 bases). The CDR3 covers 14 residues. Germline V gene data show CDR1 as LGHDT and CDR2 as YNNKEL (reference sequence). Deletions cut 4 bases from V and 4 bases from J, with 13 bases between. CDR3 amino acids: CASSLNRVAETQYF. As DNA, the CDR3 is TGTGCCAGCAGCCTGAACAGGGTTGCAGAGACCCAGTACTTC.

The chain has TRBV11-2 and TRBJ2-3; D may match TRBD1 or TRBD2 (6 bases each). Germline CDR1 SGHAT, CDR2 FQNNGV. Deletions cut 2 bases from V and 4 bases from J, with 10 bases between. The CDR3 length is 14 residues. The CDR3 spells CASSLYGGSDTQYF. CDR3 bases: TGTGCCAGCAGCTTATACGGGGGCTCAGATACGCAGTATTTT. The full variable domain, completed using reference TRBV11-2 and TRBJ2-3, is EAGVAQSPRYKIIEKRQSVAFWCNPISGHATLYWYQQILGQGPKLLIQFQNNGVVDDSQLPKDRFSAERLKGVDSTLKIQPAKLEDSAVYLCASSLYGGSDTQYFGPGTRLTVL.

The V call is TRBV7-3, the J call TRBJ2-2; TRBD2 is a possible D gene (6 bases). The CDR3 is made up of 14 amino acids. Germline assignment: CDR1 SGHTA and CDR2 FQGTGA. The V gene lost 5 bases and the J gene lost 1 base, with 8 bases spanning the gap. In DNA, the CDR3 is TGTGCCAGCAGCCCAGCGGGGAACACCGGGGAGCTGTTTTTT. It yields the protein CASSPAGNTGELFF.

V is TRBV14 and J is TRBJ1-1; D is perhaps TRBD1 (5 bases). CDR1 is SGHDN, CDR2 FVKESK, per germline. The CDR3 covers 15 residues. Trimming shortened V by 4 bases and J by 3 bases, and 15 bases separated the two germline ends. This chain's CDR3 is CASSPLGRGHTEAFF. The CDR3 nucleotides read TGTGCCAGCAGCCCCCTGGGGAGGGGACACACTGAAGCTTTCTTT.

The chain carries TRBV5-1 and TRBJ1-4; 7 bases are shared with TRBD1. Germline values: CDR1 SGHRS, CDR2 YFSETQ. The length of the CDR3 is 14 residues. Trimming took 4 bases from V and 3 from J; bases not matched to a gene: 3. CDR3 DNA sequence: TGCGCCAGCAGCACCAGGGGGTCTAATGAAAAACTGTTTTTT. As protein: CASSTRGSNEKLFF.

This clone was seen a few times. The gene calls are TRBV7-6 and TRBJ1-5; D gene unclear. Germline-derived CDR1 and CDR2 are SGHVS and FNYEAQ. Trimming cost V 1 base and J 4 bases, with 5 bases left between them. This CDR3 has 13 residues. The CDR3 nucleotides are TGTGCCAGCAGCTTAGGGCAGAATCAGCCCCAGCATTTT. Amino acid sequence: CASSLGQNQPQHF. The entire variable domain, with the rest obtained from reference TRBV7-6 and TRBJ1-5, is as follows: GAGVSQSPRYKVTKRGQDVALRCDPISGHVSLYWYRQALGQGPEFLTYFNYEAQQDKSGLPNDRFSAERPEGSISTLTIQRTEQRDSAMYRCASSLGQNQPQHFGDGTRLSIL.

The chain has TRBV6-1 and TRBJ1-5; 7 bases fit TRBD1. This CDR3 contains 16 residues. CDR1 is MNHNS, CDR2 SASEGT, per germline. The trim removed 4 bases at V and 2 bases at J, leaving 8 bases unmatched. In DNA, the CDR3 is TGTGCCAGCAGTGCCCGACAGGGACGGGGCAATCAGCCCCAGCATTTT. It specifies CASSARQGRGNQPQHF.

Remarks on this clone: This same CDR3 is encoded by further DNA sequences in the sample. The CDR3 protein is CAISESGNTEAFF. CDR3 coding DNA: TGTGCCATCAGTGAGTCAGGGAACACTGAAGCTTTCTTT. This chain uses TRBV10-3 with TRBJ1-1; D remains unclear. Germline loops: CDR1 ENHRY, CDR2 SYGVKD. V shed 0 bases and J shed 1 base, with 3 bases lying between them. The CDR3 contains 13 residues.

In this sample, this clone turned up once. The chain uses TRBV20-1 and TRBJ1-1; D ambiguous. The V gene lost 6 bases and the J gene lost 10 bases, with 15 bases spanning the gap. The CDR3 has 11 residues. Germline values: CDR1 DFQATT, CDR2 SNEGSKA (reference sequence). DNA of the CDR3: TGCAGTGCCCCGGAGAGTTGGGTAGCTTTCTTT. Its protein product is CSAPESWVAFF.

This clone was detected once. The CDR3 DNA follows: TGCGCCAGCAGCTTGGGTATCGTTTCCGGAGATACGCAGTATTTT. Translation: CASSLGIVSGDTQYF. J is TRBJ2-3 and V is TRBV5-1; no definite D call. The V and J ends lost 0 bases and 5 bases respectively, with 13 bases between them. This CDR3 contains 15 residues. Per the germline V gene, CDR1 is SGHRS and CDR2 is YFSETQ.

As concerns this clone: This specimen includes other DNA sequences encoding the same CDR3. The V and J genes are TRBV19 and TRBJ2-5, with D hard to call. CDR1 and CDR2 (germline): LNHDA, SQIVND (reference sequence). The V gene lost 6 bases and the J gene lost 1 base, with 9 bases spanning the gap. This CDR3 has 13 residues. The DNA for the CDR3 is TGTGCCAGTAGCTCAGGTAGCCAAGAGACCCAGTACTTC. Residues: CASSSGSQETQYF.

The V gene is TRBV18, the J gene TRBJ1-1; 10 bases agree with TRBD1. In germline, CDR1 is KGHSH, CDR2 LQKENI. Germline trimming cut 6 bases from V and 4 bases from J; bases unmatched to any gene: 5. CDR3 length: 14 residues. CDR3 in amino acids: CASSHRDRGTEAFF. The CDR3 bases are TGTGCCAGCTCGCACCGGGACAGGGGCACTGAAGCTTTCTTT.

V and J are TRBV20-1 and TRBJ2-7; D gene ambiguous. Gene TRBJ2-5 matches the end of the DNA better, so the J call may be wrong. From germline, CDR1 is DFQATT and CDR2 SNEGSKA (reference sequence). The CDR3 extends over 12 amino acids. The CDR3 region is CSASTGSSTQYF. The CDR3 DNA is TGCAGTGCTAGTACGGGCTCCTCGACCCAGTACTTC.